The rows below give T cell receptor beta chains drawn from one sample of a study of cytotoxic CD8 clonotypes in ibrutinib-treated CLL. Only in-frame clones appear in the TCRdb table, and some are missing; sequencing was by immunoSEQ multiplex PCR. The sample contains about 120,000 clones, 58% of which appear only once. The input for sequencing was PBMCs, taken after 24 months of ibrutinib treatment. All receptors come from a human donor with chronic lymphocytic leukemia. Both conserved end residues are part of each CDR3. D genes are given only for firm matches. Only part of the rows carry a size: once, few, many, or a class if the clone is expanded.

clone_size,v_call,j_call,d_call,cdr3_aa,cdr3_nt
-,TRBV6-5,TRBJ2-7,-,CASSYFRTVTSYEQYF,TGTGCCAGCAGTTATTTTCGGACAGTGACCTCCTACGAGCAGTACTTC
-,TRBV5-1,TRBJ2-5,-,CASSGQDSYQETQYF,TGCGCCAGCAGCGGGCAGGACAGTTACCAAGAGACCCAGTACTTC
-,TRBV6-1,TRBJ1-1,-,CASRDGTVNTEAFF,TGTGCCAGCAGGGATGGGACGGTGAACACTGAAGCTTTCTTT
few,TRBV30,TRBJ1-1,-,CAWKGPLNTEAFF,TGTGCCTGGAAGGGACCATTGAACACTGAAGCTTTCTTT
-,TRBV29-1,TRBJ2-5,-,CSTVRGGETQYF,TGCAGCACTGTGAGGGGGGGAGAGACCCAGTACTTC
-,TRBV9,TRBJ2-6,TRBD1,CASSPGTGANSGANVLTF,TGTGCCAGCAGCCCCGGGACAGGGGCGAACTCTGGGGCCAACGTCCTGACTTTC
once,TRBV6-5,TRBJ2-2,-,CASSYSDRVFF,TGTGCCAGCAGTTACTCTGACAGAGTGTTTTTT
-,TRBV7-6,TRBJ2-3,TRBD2,CASSPLTSGNSDTQYF,TGTGCCAGCAGCCCCCTGACTAGCGGGAATTCAGATACGCAGTATTTT
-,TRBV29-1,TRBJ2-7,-,CSVTGTGAYEQYF,TGCAGCGTCACCGGGACGGGAGCTTACGAGCAGTACTTC
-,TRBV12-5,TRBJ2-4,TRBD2,CASGLDRSSGGPGRDKNIQYF,TGTGCTAGTGGTTTGGACCGCTCTAGCGGGGGGCCAGGCAGGGACAAAAACATTCAGTACTTC
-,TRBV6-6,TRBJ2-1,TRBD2,CASRSGTSSGNEQFF,TGTGCCAGCAGATCCGGGACTAGCTCGGGGAATGAGCAGTTCTTC
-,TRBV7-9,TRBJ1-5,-,CASTHSGGGPQHF,TGTGCCAGCACCCATAGCGGGGGGGGGCCCCAGCATTTT
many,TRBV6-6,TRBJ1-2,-,CASSSATGGDGYTF,TGTGCCAGCAGTTCCGCCACGGGGGGCGACGGCTACACCTTC